Listed below are T cell receptor beta chains from one sample, sequenced in a study of beta chain features in type 1 diabetes. Method: immunoSEQ multiplex PCR; TCRdb's copy keeps in-frame clones and lacks some. The table lists over 700,000 clones, about a sixth of them singletons. Sequencing input: naive CD4+ T cells from blood. Source of these receptors: a woman in her late teens or twenties in good health. Both conserved end residues are part of each CDR3. A D gene is named only where the DNA matches it firmly. The size of a clone is reported for some rows only, either as once, few or many, or as a class for expanded clones.

abundance,d_gene,v_gene,j_gene,CDR3aa,CDR3nt
.,.,TRBV28,TRBJ1-2,CASSLRASYRYF,TGTGCCAGCAGCCTAAGGGCCTCGTATCGATACTTC
few,.,TRBV2,TRBJ1-3,CASRPSTGGNTIYF,TGTGCCAGCAGGCCTAGTACTGGTGGAAACACCATATATTTT
few,.,TRBV7-9,TRBJ2-1,CASSLGDYNEQFF,TGTGCCAGCAGCTTGGGAGACTACAATGAGCAGTTCTTC
.,.,TRBV7-2,TRBJ1-1,CASSLEGPGVEKAFF,TGTGCCAGCAGCTTAGAGGGTCCGGGGGTTGAAAAAGCTTTCTTT
.,.,TRBV9,TRBJ2-7,CASSVGDSPRYEQYF,TGTGCCAGCAGCGTCGGTGACTCACCGCGCTACGAGCAGTACTTC
.,TRBD1,TRBV6-6,TRBJ2-7,CASKPGQDSYEQYF,TGTGCCAGCAAGCCGGGACAGGACTCCTACGAGCAGTACTTC
.,TRBD1,TRBV5-4,TRBJ2-6,CASSTRQGGSGANVLTF,TGTGCCAGCAGCACACGACAGGGTGGCTCTGGGGCCAACGTCCTGACTTTC
.,.,TRBV1,TRBJ2-1,CTSSQGLANNEQFF,TGCACCAGCAGCCAGGGACTGGCCAACAATGAGCAGTTCTTC
.,.,TRBV7-9,TRBJ2-1,CASSRSLVEFF,TGTGCCAGCAGCCGTAGCCTTGTTGAGTTCTTC
.,.,TRBV5-1,TRBJ2-5,CASRPGMGRETQYF,TGCGCCAGCAGACCCGGGATGGGTCGGGAGACCCAGTACTTC
.,TRBD2,TRBV5-6,TRBJ2-5,CASSLKYLAGVQKETQYF,TGTGCCAGCAGCTTAAAATATTTAGCGGGAGTGCAGAAGGAGACCCAGTACTTC
.,.,TRBV6-5,TRBJ2-3,CASAGGLGSDTQYF,TGTGCCAGCGCAGGGGGGTTAGGGTCGGATACGCAGTATTTT
.,TRBD1,TRBV10-3,TRBJ2-1,CAISGQGSKDSPYNEQFF,TGTGCCATCAGTGGACAGGGGAGTAAGGACTCCCCCTACAATGAGCAGTTCTTC
.,TRBD2,TRBV5-1,TRBJ2-1,CASSSLAGGPSSYNEQFF,TGCGCCAGCAGCTCCTTAGCGGGAGGGCCCAGCTCCTACAATGAGCAGTTCTTC
few,TRBD1,TRBV28,TRBJ2-2,CASIGTGFPGELFF,TGTGCCAGCATCGGGACAGGGTTCCCCGGGGAGCTGTTTTTT
.,.,TRBV7-8,TRBJ1-2,CASSFDSFHSYGYTF,TGTGCCAGCAGCTTCGACAGTTTCCACAGCTATGGCTACACCTTC
few,TRBD2,TRBV5-4,TRBJ2-1,CASSLAAVLAGGINEQFF,TGTGCCAGCAGCTTGGCAGCAGTACTAGCGGGAGGCATTAATGAGCAGTTCTTC
few,TRBD2,TRBV9,TRBJ2-1,CASSAGLALYNEQFF,TGTGCCAGCAGCGCCGGACTAGCATTGTACAATGAGCAGTTCTTC
once,.,TRBV15,TRBJ2-2,CATSRVPVDPSWTGELFF,TGTGCCACCAGCAGAGTACCCGTGGACCCCAGTTGGACCGGGGAGCTGTTTTTT
few,TRBD1,TRBV5-4,TRBJ2-7,CASSSTGTGTYEQYF,TGTGCCAGCAGCTCCACCGGGACAGGGACCTACGAGCAGTACTTC
few,.,TRBV2,TRBJ2-1,CASKGVDEQFF,TGTGCCAGCAAGGGAGTTGATGAGCAGTTCTTC
few,TRBD2,TRBV9,TRBJ2-1,CASSRAGAVYNEQFF,TGTGCCAGCAGTCGTGCGGGAGCCGTCTACAATGAGCAGTTCTTC
.,.,TRBV18,TRBJ2-7,CASSLYPFPVEQYF,TGTGCCAGCTCACTCTACCCGTTTCCGGTCGAGCAGTACTTC
.,.,TRBV28,TRBJ2-7,CASSFYGKSSYEQYF,TGTGCCAGCAGTTTCTACGGGAAGAGCTCCTACGAGCAGTACTTC
.,.,TRBV9,TRBJ1-2,CASSREMGYGYTF,TGTGCCAGCAGCAGGGAGATGGGCTATGGCTACACCTTC
few,.,TRBV28,TRBJ2-7,CASSWADEQYF,TGTGCCAGCAGTTGGGCGGACGAGCAGTACTTC
.,.,TRBV7-9,TRBJ2-5,CASNRDAQETQYF,TGTGCCAGCAACCGTGACGCTCAAGAGACCCAGTACTTC
.,.,TRBV28,TRBJ1-5,CASSSQSYLSNQPQHF,TGTGCCAGCAGTTCCCAGTCTTATCTAAGCAATCAGCCCCAGCATTTT
few,.,TRBV5-6,TRBJ2-3,CASSLGARATDTQYF,TGTGCCAGCAGCTTGGGGGCCCGAGCGACAGATACGCAGTATTTT
few,.,TRBV13,TRBJ2-7,CASSNVRSSYEQYF,TGTGCCAGCAGTAATGTACGGAGCTCCTACGAGCAGTACTTC
.,.,TRBV18,TRBJ2-2,CASSPQRQSTGELFF,TGTGCCAGCTCACCACAGCGACAGAGCACCGGGGAGCTGTTTTTT
.,.,TRBV28,TRBJ2-7,CASSLGGTALTYEQYF,TGTGCCAGCAGTTTAGGGGGGACAGCCCTAACCTACGAGCAGTACTTC
few,.,TRBV2,TRBJ2-7,CASSGSHGEQYF,TGTGCCAGCAGTGGGTCGCATGGGGAGCAGTACTTC
few,.,TRBV5-1,TRBJ2-3,CASSLAGLGTDTQYF,TGCGCCAGCAGCTTAGCGGGTCTTGGCACAGATACGCAGTATTTT
few,.,TRBV7-9,TRBJ2-1,CASSSPHIVNNEQFF,TGTGCCAGCAGCTCCCCCCATATCGTTAACAATGAGCAGTTCTTC
few,.,TRBV10-3,TRBJ2-7,CATLGRTSGLEQYF,TGTGCCACCTTGGGACGGACTTCAGGTTTAGAGCAGTACTTC
.,.,TRBV13,TRBJ2-3,CASSNAWGTDTQYF,TGTGCCAGCAGCAACGCTTGGGGGACAGATACGCAGTATTTT
.,TRBD1,TRBV28,TRBJ2-6,CATRTGPSGANVLTF,TGTGCCACGAGGACAGGACCCTCTGGGGCCAACGTCCTGACTTTC
.,.,TRBV4-2,TRBJ2-3,CASSQGNSGVTDTQYF,TGTGCCAGCAGCCAAGGGAATAGCGGCGTCACAGATACGCAGTATTTT
.,.,TRBV5-1,TRBJ2-3,CASSLRESTEGTQYF,TGCGCCAGCAGCTTGAGGGAATCCACAGAGGGTACGCAGTATTTT
.,.,TRBV9,TRBJ2-5,CASSVAQGFGETQYF,TGTGCCAGCAGCGTAGCACAGGGATTCGGCGAGACCCAGTACTTC